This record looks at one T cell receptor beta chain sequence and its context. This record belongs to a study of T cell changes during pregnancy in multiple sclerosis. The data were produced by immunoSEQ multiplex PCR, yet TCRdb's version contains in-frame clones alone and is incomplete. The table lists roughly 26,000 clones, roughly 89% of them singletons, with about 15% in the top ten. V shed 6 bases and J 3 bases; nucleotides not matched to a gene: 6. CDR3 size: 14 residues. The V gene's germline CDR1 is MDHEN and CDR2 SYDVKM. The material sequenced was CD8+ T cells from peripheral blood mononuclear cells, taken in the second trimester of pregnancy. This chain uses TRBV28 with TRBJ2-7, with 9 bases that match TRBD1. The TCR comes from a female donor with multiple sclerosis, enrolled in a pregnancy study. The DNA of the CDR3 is TGTGCCAGCAGCAGGACAGGGGCTAGCTACGAGCAGTACTTC. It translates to CASSRTGASYEQYF.